The next 29 T cell receptor beta chains were all read from a single sample in a study of blood T cell repertoires in COVID-19. Method: immunoSEQ multiplex PCR; TCRdb's copy keeps in-frame clones and lacks some. The sample records around 320,000 clones, around 89% being singletons. Sequences were obtained from peripheral blood. The receptors derive from a woman aged 25 to 39 who had recovered from COVID-19.

The CDR3, as DNA: TGTGCCAGCAGCTTGTTACAGGGGGTAGTCACTGAAGCTTTCTTT. Translating it yields CASSLLQGVVTEAFF. This chain joins TRBV5-4 and TRBJ1-1; 8 bases line up with TRBD1. The CDR3 loop spans 15 amino acids. Germline values: CDR1 SGHNT, CDR2 YYREEE (reference sequence). V lost 1 base and J lost 4; bases outside the gene matches: 6.

The CDR3 here is CASRGGGTLQETQYF. The DNA of the CDR3 is TGTGCCAGCAGGGGCGGGGGGACCCTCCAAGAGACCCAGTACTTC. The genes are TRBV5-4 and TRBJ2-5, with 8 positions matching TRBD2. Per germline, CDR1 SGHNT and CDR2 YYREEE (reference sequence). The CDR3 is 15 amino acids. V gave up 5 bases and J gave up 1 base; unmatched junction bases: 7.

This clone showed up just once. The chain joins TRBV5-5 to TRBJ2-5; 7 bases match TRBD1. Germline V gene sequence: CDR1 SGHKS, CDR2 YYEKEE (reference sequence). J was trimmed by 2 bases and V by 4 bases; bases with no gene match: 11. This CDR3 contains 16 residues. In DNA, the CDR3 is TGTGCCAGCAGCACCCTACAGGGGCACTCGCAAGAGACCCAGTACTTC. Amino acids: CASSTLQGHSQETQYF.

This chain uses TRBV12-3 or TRBV12-4 with TRBJ2-1; 8 nucleotides agree with TRBD1. The CDR3 has 13 amino acids. With V trimmed by 6 bases and J by 6 bases, 4 bases remained unmatched. CDR3 bases: TGTGCCAGCAGCACGGACAGGGTCAATGAGCAGTTCTTC. It yields the protein CASSTDRVNEQFF.

This clone appeared a few times. The chain links TRBV3-1 (or the pseudogene TRBV3-2) to TRBJ2-3, with TRBD2 matching 14 bases. The V gene end was trimmed by 3 bases and the J gene end by 3 bases; junction bases not matched to a gene: 8. The CDR3 spans 18 residues. Germline values: CDR1 LGHDT, CDR2 YNNKEL (reference sequence). This CDR3 is CASSHPGGTSGGTDTQYF. DNA of the CDR3: TGTGCCAGCAGCCATCCCGGGGGGACTAGCGGGGGAACAGATACGCAGTATTTT.

This sequence joins TRBV24-1 and TRBJ2-3; possible D gene TRBD2, 6 bases. Looked up from germline, CDR1 is KGHDR and CDR2 is SFDVKD. V lost 5 bases to trimming and J lost 2 bases, with 13 bases between them. This CDR3 has 15 amino acids. Here the CDR3 DNA reads TGTGCCACCAGTGGAGGAGGGGAGGCCACAGATACGCAGTATTTT. Amino acids: CATSGGGEATDTQYF.

This clone was recorded once. The genes are TRBV6-5 and TRBJ2-1; possibly TRBD2 for D (6 bases). Germline V CDR1 and CDR2: MNHEY, SVGAGI. The CDR3 has 13 residues. V lost 6 bases, J lost 4 bases, and 10 bases lay in between. The CDR3 here is CASSPGTYNEQFF. The DNA of the CDR3 is TGTGCCAGCAGCCCCGGGACTTACAATGAGCAGTTCTTC.

The chain carries TRBV6-2 or TRBV6-3 and TRBJ2-2; 7 positions match TRBD1. The length of the CDR3 is 15 residues. Germline trimming cut 6 bases from V and 2 bases from J; bases unmatched to any gene: 6. The germline V gene encodes CDR1 MNHEY and CDR2 SVGEGT. CDR3 DNA: TGTGCCAGCAGCAAGGACAGGCGTAACACCGGGGAGCTGTTTTTT. Translated: CASSKDRRNTGELFF.

The chain joins TRBV12-3 or TRBV12-4 to TRBJ2-7, with D hard to call. V gave up 0 bases and J gave up 7 bases, with 4 bases separating them. This CDR3 contains 11 residues. CDR3 protein: CASSLAREQYF. The CDR3 nucleotides are TGTGCCAGCAGTTTAGCGCGGGAGCAGTACTTC.

In nucleotides, the CDR3 is TGTGCCAGCAGTCAGGACATCGGGCAGCCCCAGCATTTT. Translated: CASSQDIGQPQHF. The chain uses TRBV28 and TRBJ1-5; a weak D match, TRBD1 (5 bases). The V end was cut by 5 bases, the J end by 7 bases, with 12 bases between. Germline-derived CDR1 and CDR2 are MDHEN and SYDVKM. This CDR3 contains 13 residues.

The V and J genes are TRBV24-1 and TRBJ2-1; TRBD2 matches at 11 bases. The CDR3 covers 15 residues. After removal of 3 bases from V and 15 bases from J, the junction contained 12 bases not matched to a gene. Germline V lookup: CDR1 KGHDR, CDR2 SFDVKD. This CDR3 reads CATSDPPSSGGPWFF. CDR3 bases: TGTGCCACCAGTGATCCCCCTTCTAGCGGGGGGCCCTGGTTCTTC.

The chain employs TRBV10-3 and TRBJ2-2, with D perhaps matching TRBD2 (6 bases). This CDR3 has 14 residues. Trimming cost V 6 bases and J 1 base, with 9 bases left between them. The germline CDR1 and CDR2 sequences are ENHRY and SYGVKD. The CDR3 region is CAIRGGRNTGELFF. For the CDR3, the DNA is TGTGCCATCAGGGGGGGACGGAACACCGGGGAGCTGTTTTTT.

CDR3 loop: CASSLSGLEPSMRDNEQFF. The CDR3 DNA follows: TGTGCCAGCAGCTTATCTGGACTAGAGCCCTCAATGCGCGACAATGAGCAGTTCTTC. J is TRBJ2-1 and V is TRBV13, with 7 bases lining up with TRBD2. Unmatched junction bases numbered 18, after V lost 2 bases and J lost 5 bases. Per the germline V gene, CDR1 is PRHDT and CDR2 is FYEKMQ (reference sequence). This CDR3 contains 19 residues.

The table lists this clone with a count of one. The chain uses TRBV20-1 and TRBJ2-5; D not resolved. The CDR3 has 11 residues. Between the trimmed V and J ends, which lost 0 bases and 3 bases, there was a span of 2 bases. The germline V gene has CDR1 DFQATT and CDR2 SNEGSKA (reference sequence). The DNA of the CDR3 is TGCAGTGCTAGAGACAAAGAGACCCAGTACTTC. Residues: CSARDKETQYF.

The V gene is TRBV20-1, the J gene TRBJ1-1; weak D call: TRBD1 (5 bases). There are 11 residues in the CDR3. V was shortened by 3 bases and J by 14 bases, with 16 bases between the two germline ends. CDR1 and CDR2 (germline): DFQATT, SNEGSKA (reference sequence). DNA of the CDR3: TGCAGTGCTAGGCGGGGCAGGGTAAGCTTCTTT. Amino acids: CSARRGRVSFF.

This chain links TRBV28 with TRBJ2-3, with 13 nucleotides matching TRBD2. The CDR3 is 18 amino acids. The germline V gene has CDR1 MDHEN and CDR2 SYDVKM. V shed 4 bases, J shed 0 bases, and the junction held 7 bases outside the gene matches. The CDR3 spells CASSSPGTSGASTDTQYF. The CDR3 nucleotides are TGTGCCAGCAGTTCGCCCGGGACTAGCGGGGCGAGCACAGATACGCAGTATTTT.

The V call is TRBV7-9, the J call TRBJ1-5; TRBD1 matches 8 bases. Germline-derived CDR1 and CDR2 are SEHNR and FQNEAQ (reference sequence). This CDR3 is built from 15 residues. The J segment lost 4 bases and the V segment lost 1 base, leaving 3 bases of the junction unmatched. The CDR3 protein is CASSLGGTGNQPQHF. In DNA, the CDR3 is TGTGCCAGCAGCTTAGGTGGGACAGGAAATCAGCCCCAGCATTTT.

This clone was detected once. DNA for the CDR3: TGTGCCAGCAGCGTAGGAGGGGGGGCTTCTGGAAACACCATATATTTT. Protein product: CASSVGGGASGNTIYF. V and J are TRBV9 and TRBJ1-3, with D possibly matching TRBD1 (6 bases). Germline V lookup: CDR1 SGDLS, CDR2 YYNGEE. V was cut by 0 bases and J by 1 base, with 11 bases left in between. The CDR3 length is 16 residues.

The V and J genes are TRBV23-1 and TRBJ1-5, with D possibly matching TRBD1 (5 bases). TRBV23-1 is an ORF; its function is uncertain. CDR3 size: 14 residues. V lost 6 bases, J lost 4 bases, and 13 bases lay in between. This CDR3 is CASSSTERNQPQHF. The CDR3 DNA is TGCGCCAGCAGCTCGACAGAACGTAATCAGCCCCAGCATTTT.

The chain carries TRBV5-4 and TRBJ1-1; D call uncertain. Trimming took off 4 bases at V and 4 bases at J, with 17 bases between the two ends. Germline lookup yields CDR1 SGHNT and CDR2 YYREEE (reference sequence). The CDR3 totals 15 residues. The CDR3 region is CASSVPGGRFTEAFF. CDR3 bases: TGTGCCAGCAGCGTACCGGGAGGGAGGTTCACTGAAGCTTTCTTT.

About this clone: A read error may produce the germline difference seen at one junction end. V and J are TRBV30 and TRBJ2-7; 9 nucleotides agree with TRBD1. There are 14 residues in the CDR3. In germline, CDR1 is GTSNPN, CDR2 SVGIG (reference sequence). The CDR3 coding sequence is TGTGCCTGGAGTACCGGGACAGGGTCCTCCGAGCAGTACTTC. Residues: CAWSTGTGSSEQYF. Full variable domain (remainder filled in from reference TRBV30 and TRBJ2-7): SQTIHQWPATLVQPVGSPLSLECTVEGTSNPNLYWYRQAAGRGLQLLFYSVGIGQISSEVPQNLSASRPQDRQFILSSKKLLLSDSGFYLCAWSTGTGSSEQYFGPGTRLTVT.

This chain uses TRBV14 with TRBJ2-7, with 13 nucleotides matching TRBD2. Per the germline V gene, CDR1 is SGHDN and CDR2 is FVKESK. The CDR3 loop spans 16 amino acids. J was trimmed by 5 bases and V by 2 bases; bases with no gene match: 6. This chain's CDR3 is CASSQLTSGGFNEQYF. The CDR3 nucleotides are TGTGCCAGCAGCCAATTGACTAGCGGGGGGTTCAACGAGCAGTACTTC.

The chain is built from TRBV7-8 and TRBJ2-1; TRBD1 matches 8 bases. The CDR3 spans 15 residues. Losses at the gene ends were 2 bases for V and 7 bases for J; bases not matched to a gene: 7. Germline V CDR1 and CDR2: SGHVS, FQNEAQ. The CDR3 coding sequence is TGTGCCAGCAGCTTAAGGGGACAGGCCTTTAATGAGCAGTTCTTC. Translation gives CASSLRGQAFNEQFF.

This sequence joins TRBV7-9 and TRBJ1-3; D is undetermined. The V gene's germline CDR1 is SEHNR and CDR2 FQNEAQ (reference sequence). Trimming removed 3 bases from V and 1 base from J, with 10 bases in between. The CDR3 sequence is 15 residues long. The DNA of the CDR3 is TGTGCCAGCAGCTTCGGAAGCGGTTCTGGAAACACCATATATTTT. It is translated as CASSFGSGSGNTIYF.

The chain carries TRBV4-3 and TRBJ2-7, with D perhaps TRBD2 (5 bases). The V gene lost 0 bases and the J gene lost 1 base, with 25 bases spanning the gap. The germline CDR1 and CDR2 sequences are LGHNA and YSLEER. This CDR3 spans 20 amino acids. Here the CDR3 DNA reads TGCGCCAGCAGCCAAGATCCCCTATTCAACAGCCCGTGGGAGTCCTACGAGCAGTACTTC. This codes for CASSQDPLFNSPWESYEQYF.

This chain links TRBV28 with TRBJ1-5; D remains unclear. Germline-derived CDR1 and CDR2 are MDHEN and SYDVKM. Trimming cost V 2 bases and J 5 bases, with 13 bases left between them. The CDR3 loop spans 15 amino acids. CDR3 nucleotide sequence: TGTGCCAGCAGTTTAGCCAGACTAAAGGATCAGCCCCAGCATTTT. Amino acid sequence: CASSLARLKDQPQHF.

The chain uses TRBV7-3 and TRBJ2-2; 9 bases map to TRBD1. V lost 4 bases to trimming and J lost 8 bases; unmatched junction nucleotides: 17. The germline CDR1 and CDR2 sequences are SGHTA and FQGTGA. There are 18 residues in the CDR3. As DNA, the CDR3 is TGTGCCAGCAGCTCTCGGGTCGGGACAGGGTTGAGTTCGGGGGAGCTGTTTTTT. Translated: CASSSRVGTGLSSGELFF.

This clone showed up many times. J is TRBJ2-7 and V is TRBV11-2; tentatively, D is TRBD1 (6 bases). In germline, CDR1 is SGHAT, CDR2 FQNNGV. V lost 4 bases to trimming and J lost 3 bases, with 13 bases between them. The CDR3 loop spans 14 amino acids. DNA for the CDR3: TGTGCCAGCAGCTCGACGGGACAAATCTACGAGCAGTACTTC. Its protein product is CASSSTGQIYEQYF.

The rearrangement links TRBV24-1 to TRBJ2-7; D is possibly TRBD2 (5 bases). The V end was cut by 4 bases, the J end by 8 bases, with 8 bases between. Germline lookup yields CDR1 KGHDR and CDR2 SFDVKD. This CDR3 is built from 11 residues. CDR3 sequence (DNA): TGTGCCACCAGTGACGGGGTCAAGCAGTACTTC. Protein product: CATSDGVKQYF.